The 27 T cell receptor beta chains below come from one sample, sequenced in a study of identical twins. TCRdb re-called the 5' RACE reads through MiXCR, storing one row per CDR3 protein. This table has 450,000 or so distinct CDR3 sequences, approximately 14% appearing once. This sample was shared with a second study, whose subject was yellow fever vaccine responses in identical twins.

The sequencing sample was made of CD4+ T cells sorted from blood. These receptors were taken from a young woman in good health.

For this clonotype: The junction departs from germline at one end; a sequencing error may be responsible. The chain couples TRBV7-7 to TRBJ2-5; D is possibly TRBD2 (7 bases). The CDR3 extends over 15 amino acids. Germline assignment: CDR1 SSHAT and CDR2 FNYEAQ (reference sequence). DNA of the CDR3: TGTGCTAGCAGCTCCCGGGGGGCGCGGGGAGAGACCCAGTACTTC. This codes for CASSSRGARGETQYF.

Only a few counts were recorded for this clonotype. V gene TRBV3-1 combines with J gene TRBJ2-3; D may be TRBD2 (6 bases). The germline gives CDR1 LGHDT, CDR2 YNNKEL (reference sequence). The CDR3 totals 13 residues. Trimming left V 2 bases short and J 8 bases short, with 11 bases between. The chain's CDR3 is CASSQSSVGTQYF. The CDR3 coding sequence is TGTGCCAGCAGCCAATCTAGCGTCGGTACGCAGTATTTT.

This clonotype has just a few counts. V is TRBV9 and J is TRBJ2-7, with 9 bases fitting TRBD1. The ends lost 2 bases at V and 6 bases at J; junction bases unmatched: 9. Germline V gene data show CDR1 as SGDLS and CDR2 as YYNGEE. The CDR3 totals 15 residues. The CDR3 region has the DNA TGTGCCAGCAGCGTGACGGGACAGGGAACGGGCGAGCAGTACTTC. This sequence encodes CASSVTGQGTGEQYF.

The rearrangement joins TRBV24-1 to TRBJ2-1; 12 positions agree with TRBD2. CDR3 length: 15 residues. The trim removed 6 bases at V and 7 bases at J, leaving 6 bases unmatched. Germline CDR1 and CDR2: KGHDR and SFDVKD. The CDR3 nucleotides read TGTGCCACCAGTATGACTAGCGGGAGTTCTAATGAGCAGTTCTTC. Protein product: CATSMTSGSSNEQFF.

This clonotype was found a few times. The chain uses TRBV5-6 and TRBJ2-3; D not resolved. The CDR3 contains 15 residues. Trimming removed 0 bases from V and 2 bases from J, with 10 bases in between. From germline, CDR1 is SGHDT and CDR2 YYEEEE. As DNA, the CDR3 is TGTGCCAGCAGCTTGGCGGTCAGGTCCACAGATACGCAGTATTTT. Amino acids: CASSLAVRSTDTQYF.

J is TRBJ2-1 and V is TRBV6-1; tentative D call: TRBD1 (6 bases). The CDR3 is made up of 17 amino acids. Germline-derived CDR1 and CDR2 are MNHNS and SASEGT. With 5 bases removed from V and 7 bases from J, the gap between germline ends came to 24 bases. The CDR3 loop is CASSIFLGAGEVNEQFF. The CDR3 DNA follows: TGTGCCAGCAGTATTTTTCTTGGGGCAGGGGAAGTTAATGAGCAGTTCTTC.

The chain is built from TRBV3-1 and TRBJ2-3, with D unresolved. The V gene lost 0 bases and the J gene lost 2 bases, with 12 bases spanning the gap. This CDR3 spans 16 amino acids. Germline V gene data show CDR1 as LGHDT and CDR2 as YNNKEL (reference sequence). The CDR3, as DNA: TGTGCCAGCAGCCAAGATCGCCTTACTTTCACAGATACGCAGTATTTT. Its protein is CASSQDRLTFTDTQYF.

The chain couples TRBV11-3 to TRBJ2-1; the match to TRBD2 covers 8 bases. The germline V gene encodes CDR1 SGHNT and CDR2 YENEEA. Unmatched junction bases numbered 13, after V lost 5 bases and J lost 4 bases. The CDR3 is made up of 17 amino acids. As DNA, the CDR3 is TGTGCCAGCAGCCCTAACCCGCTAAGCGGGAGATACAATGAGCAGTTCTTC. This gives the protein CASSPNPLSGRYNEQFF.

This clonotype was counted between two and nine times. The V call is TRBV6-4, the J call TRBJ2-1, with D tentatively TRBD1 (6 bases). This CDR3 is 14 amino acids long. Germline V gene data show CDR1 as MRHNA and CDR2 as SNTAGT. With 5 bases removed from V and 4 bases from J, the gap between germline ends came to 12 bases. CDR3 nucleotides: TGTGCCAGCAGTTCAGGGGTTTTTTACAATGAGCAGTTCTTC. Translating it yields CASSSGVFYNEQFF.

This clonotype has a count of ten or more. The chain employs TRBV4-3 and TRBJ2-3, with 9 bases matching TRBD2. This CDR3 region has 16 residues. Germline V lookup: CDR1 LGHNA, CDR2 YSLEER. V lost 2 bases and J lost 2; bases outside the gene matches: 5. Written as DNA, the CDR3 is TGCGCCAGCAGCCAAAAGGCTAGCGGGGACACAGATACGCAGTATTTT. Translation: CASSQKASGDTDTQYF.

The table lists this clonotype with many counts. The rearrangement uses TRBV20-1 and TRBJ2-3, with TRBD2 identical over 10 bases. V lost 0 bases to trimming and J lost 4 bases; unmatched junction nucleotides: 4. CDR1 is DFQATT, CDR2 SNEGSKA, per germline (reference sequence). The CDR3 has 15 amino acids. The CDR3, as DNA: TGCAGTGCTAGAGATGCTAGCGGGAGCGCAGATACGCAGTATTTT. This gives the protein CSARDASGSADTQYF.

The V gene is TRBV6-1, the J gene TRBJ1-1; D call uncertain. V lost 3 bases, J lost 5 bases, and 10 bases lay in between. Germline loops: CDR1 MNHNS, CDR2 SASEGT. The CDR3 has 13 residues. The CDR3 loop reads CASSDRTLTEAFF. CDR3 sequence (DNA): TGTGCCAGCAGTGATAGGACTCTAACTGAAGCTTTCTTT.

J is TRBJ2-3 and V is TRBV6-2 or TRBV6-3; D is unclear. The CDR3 spans 14 residues. With 7 bases removed from V and 4 bases from J, the gap between germline ends came to 15 bases. Germline V gene lookup returns CDR1 MNHEY and CDR2 SVGEGT. This chain's CDR3 is CASTPQAPPDTQYF. CDR3 nucleotide sequence: TGTGCCAGCACCCCGCAGGCCCCGCCAGATACGCAGTATTTT.

The chain is built from TRBV7-9 and TRBJ1-2, with 8 bases matching TRBD1. Germline assignment: CDR1 SEHNR and CDR2 FQNEAQ (reference sequence). The ends lost 5 bases at V and 7 bases at J; junction bases unmatched: 6. This CDR3 is 13 amino acids long. CDR3 amino acids: CASSARTGTGYTF. The CDR3 DNA sequence: TGTGCCAGCAGCGCCCGGACAGGGACTGGCTACACCTTC.

This clonotype was detected ten times or more. The J gene is TRBJ2-7, the V gene TRBV7-8, with TRBD1 matching over 8 bases. CDR3 length equals 14 residues. Germline CDR1 reads SGHVS; CDR2 reads FQNEAQ. The V segment lost 6 bases and the J segment 5 bases; nucleotides outside the gene matches: 9. CDR3: CASRYGTGGNEQYF. The CDR3 DNA reads as TGTGCCAGCAGATACGGGACAGGAGGAAACGAGCAGTACTTC. Combining the CDR3 with reference TRBV7-8 and TRBJ2-7 gives the whole variable domain GAGVSQSPRYKVAKRGQDVALRCDPISGHVSLFWYQQALGQGPEFLTYFQNEAQLDKSGLPSDRFFAERPEGSVSTLKIQRTQQEDSAVYLCASRYGTGGNEQYFGPGTRLTVT.

The chain uses TRBV21-1 and TRBJ2-2; the table's D call, TRBD1, was not checked against the DNA. TRBV21-1 is tagged as a pseudogene. The CDR3 totals 17 residues. The CDR3 sequence: CASSAQKRTGYTGELFF. CDR3 coding DNA: TGTGCCAGCAGCGCCCAAAAGCGGACAGGGTACACCGGGGAGCTGTTTTTT.

This clonotype has a count of ten or more. This chain connects TRBV29-1 to TRBJ2-7; D unclear. The CDR3 is made up of 11 amino acids. Between the trimmed V and J ends, which lost 0 bases and 12 bases, there was a span of 12 bases. Germline V gives CDR1 SQVTM, CDR2 ANQGSEA. CDR3 in amino acids: CSVEDYRSLYF. As DNA, the CDR3 is TGCAGCGTTGAAGATTATAGAAGTCTGTACTTC.

This clonotype was found a few times. The chain links TRBV20-1 to TRBJ2-7, with 9 bases matching TRBD2. Germline CDR1 is DFQATT and CDR2 is SNEGSKA (reference sequence). The CDR3 is made up of 15 amino acids. With 0 bases clipped from V and 3 bases from J, the junction kept 6 bases outside the gene matches. CDR3 in amino acids: CSARDPPSGDYEQYF. CDR3 sequence (DNA): TGCAGTGCTAGAGATCCGCCTAGCGGGGACTACGAGCAGTACTTC.

The chain is built from TRBV5-1 and TRBJ2-7; D perhaps matches TRBD2 (7 bases). The CDR3 length is 12 residues. CDR1 and CDR2 from the germline V gene are SGHRS and YFSETQ. Trimming removed 8 bases at V and 6 bases at J, with 15 bases between. CDR3 amino acids: CASGRGSSEQYF. DNA of the CDR3: TGCGCCAGTGGGAGGGGGAGCTCCGAGCAGTACTTC.

This sequence joins TRBV20-1 and TRBJ2-7, with a possible D match to TRBD1 (5 bases). Germline loops: CDR1 DFQATT, CDR2 SNEGSKA (reference sequence). This CDR3 region has 11 residues. Trimming took 6 bases from V and 3 from J, leaving 9 bases between them. CDR3 sequence (DNA): TGCAGTGCAAAACAGGACTACGAGCAGTACTTC. This sequence encodes CSAKQDYEQYF.

The V call is TRBV5-6, the J call TRBJ2-7; D is perhaps TRBD1 (5 bases). Per the germline V gene, CDR1 is SGHDT and CDR2 is YYEEEE. V dropped 0 bases and J dropped 5 bases, with 12 bases sitting between them. The CDR3 is 14 residues long. The CDR3 reads CASSLVRDGNEQYF. The CDR3 nucleotides are TGTGCCAGCAGCTTGGTCAGGGATGGCAACGAGCAGTACTTC.

This clonotype showed up many times. The CDR3 spells CASRGRGYTEAFF. The CDR3 nucleotides are TGTGCCAGCAGGGGCAGGGGTTACACTGAAGCTTTCTTT. This chain links TRBV5-6 with TRBJ1-1; the D gene is possibly TRBD1 (6 bases). V dropped 5 bases and J dropped 3 bases, with 11 bases sitting between them. The CDR3 consists of 13 residues. The germline V gene has CDR1 SGHDT and CDR2 YYEEEE.

J is TRBJ2-2 and V is TRBV4-1; 9 bases are shared with TRBD2. With V trimmed by 0 bases and J by 0 bases, 2 bases remained unmatched. Germline V gene data show CDR1 as MGHRA and CDR2 as YSYEKL. This CDR3 contains 17 residues. The CDR3, as DNA: TGCGCCAGCAGCCAAGATGTAGCGGGGGCGAACACCGGGGAGCTGTTTTTT. Protein: CASSQDVAGANTGELFF.

The CDR3 DNA sequence: TGTGCCAGCAGCGCGGACACAGGGTCACCCCTCCACTTT. Protein sequence: CASSADTGSPLHF. V is TRBV9 and J is TRBJ1-6, with D possibly matching TRBD1 (6 bases). The CDR3 consists of 13 residues. Germline CDR1 SGDLS, CDR2 YYNGEE. V was clipped by 3 bases and J by 10 bases, with 11 bases between them.

The V and J genes are TRBV9 and TRBJ2-1; 7 nucleotides line up with TRBD2. This CDR3 contains 15 residues. Germline assignment: CDR1 SGDLS and CDR2 YYNGEE. The V and J ends lost 0 bases and 6 bases, in that order; junction bases with no gene match: 6. CDR3 amino acids: CASSVASGATNEQFF. Written as DNA, the CDR3 is TGTGCCAGCAGCGTAGCTAGCGGAGCCACCAATGAGCAGTTCTTC.

This clonotype was seen more than once but under ten times. V usage is TRBV9 and J usage is TRBJ2-2; D is unresolved. Germline assignment: CDR1 SGDLS and CDR2 YYNGEE. This CDR3 spans 12 amino acids. V lost 3 bases to trimming and J lost 6 bases, with 6 bases between them. CDR3 nucleotides: TGTGCCAGCAGCGCCGGAGCCGGGGAGCTGTTTTTT. This translates into CASSAGAGELFF.

This clonotype was detected a few times. CDR3 residues: CASSQAASYEQYF. The CDR3, as DNA: TGTGCCAGCAGCCAAGCGGCGTCCTACGAGCAGTACTTC. The chain is built from TRBV3-1 and TRBJ2-7; no definite D call. Germline assignment: CDR1 LGHDT and CDR2 YNNKEL (reference sequence). This CDR3 is 13 amino acids long. V shed 1 base and J shed 1 base, with 5 bases lying between them.